The 26 T cell receptor beta chains below all came from one sample that was sequenced in a study of T cell repertoires in cytomegalovirus infection. TCRdb used MiXCR to reprocess the reads, holding one entry per CDR3 protein. The profile shows roughly 78,000 distinct CDR3 sequences, approximately 40% of them singletons. No cognate antigen is known for these TCRs. The material was CD8+ T cells from cultured PBMCs, obtained from culture after CMV antigen stimulation. These TCRs come from a human donor in good health (CMV status not recorded). Some clones in this sample may be carry-over from other donors' samples.

This rearrangement joins TRBV12-3 or TRBV12-4 to TRBJ1-5; possibly TRBD1 for D (5 bases). The CDR3 loop spans 14 amino acids. V lost 5 bases to trimming and J lost 4 bases, with 12 bases between them. The CDR3 loop reads CASSVQGGNQPQHF. For the CDR3, the DNA is TGTGCCAGCAGTGTGCAGGGTGGGAATCAGCCCCAGCATTTT.

The gene calls are TRBV28 and TRBJ2-7; D is perhaps TRBD1 or TRBD2 (6 bases each). The germline CDR1 and CDR2 sequences are MDHEN and SYDVKM. This CDR3 has 14 residues. Trimming removed 3 bases at V and 0 bases at J, with 9 bases between. CDR3 DNA sequence: TGTGCCAGCAGTTTGAGGGGGGTCTCCTACGAGCAGTACTTC. This translates into CASSLRGVSYEQYF.

The J gene is TRBJ2-6, the V gene TRBV9; D ambiguous. This CDR3 comprises 15 residues. Germline loops: CDR1 SGDLS, CDR2 YYNGEE. The V gene lost 5 bases and the J gene lost 0 bases, with 9 bases spanning the gap. The CDR3 sequence: CASSSRNSGANVLTF. The CDR3 DNA reads TGTGCCAGCAGTTCCAGGAACTCTGGGGCCAACGTCCTGACTTTC.

The CDR3 sequence: CASMLKFHRSNQPQHF. CDR3 DNA: TGTGCCAGCATGCTTAAATTTCACAGAAGCAATCAGCCCCAGCATTTT. V is TRBV7-3 and J is TRBJ1-5; D is unclear. Trimming took off 7 bases at V and 1 base at J, with 17 bases between the two ends. The CDR3 runs to 16 residues. Germline CDR1 SGHTA, CDR2 FQGTGA.

This clonotype was recorded at least ten times. The chain links TRBV7-8 to TRBJ1-2; 7 bases fit TRBD1. Trimming at V came to 1 base and at J to 3 bases, leaving 8 bases not matched to a gene. The CDR3 is 16 amino acids. CDR1 and CDR2 (germline): SGHVS, FQNEAQ. The CDR3 loop reads CASSLDTTGIDYGYTF. The CDR3 DNA reads as TGTGCCAGCAGCTTAGACACGACAGGGATCGACTATGGCTACACCTTC.

This sequence joins TRBV6-6 and TRBJ2-1, with D tentatively TRBD2 (5 bases). V was pared by 5 bases and J by 6 bases, with 14 bases between. Germline V gene data show CDR1 as MNHNY and CDR2 as SVGAGI (reference sequence). The CDR3 covers 14 residues. The CDR3 loop is CASSKLGVFNEQFF. The CDR3 DNA follows: TGTGCCAGCAGTAAACTAGGAGTATTCAATGAGCAGTTCTTC.

This chain links TRBV4-3 with TRBJ2-3; either TRBD1 or TRBD2 may fit D (5 bases each). The CDR3 covers 16 residues. CDR1 and CDR2 from the germline V gene are LGHNA and YSLEER. Trimming took 3 bases from V and 0 from J, leaving 13 bases between them. CDR3 sequence reads: CASSHGGPASTDTQYF. For the CDR3, the DNA is TGCGCCAGCAGCCATGGGGGACCCGCTAGCACAGATACGCAGTATTTT.

CDR3 amino acids: CASSLPDRGRVNEKLFF. CDR3 sequence (DNA): TGTGCCAGCAGCTTACCCGACAGGGGGCGAGTAAATGAAAAACTGTTTTTT. The chain is built from TRBV7-4 and TRBJ1-4; 10 nucleotides line up with TRBD1. This CDR3 contains 17 residues. The V gene end was trimmed by 2 bases and the J gene end by 5 bases; junction bases not matched to a gene: 8. Germline V CDR1 and CDR2: SGHVT, SQSDAQ.

A few counts support this clonotype. This chain uses TRBV7-2 with TRBJ1-2; tentatively, D is TRBD1 (6 bases). V gave up 5 bases and J gave up 5 bases, with 15 bases separating them. CDR3 length equals 14 residues. Germline CDR1 SGHTA, CDR2 FQGNSA. The CDR3 DNA follows: TGTGCCAGCAGCCCTCAGGAGGGGGTTTATGGCTACACCTTC. Protein product: CASSPQEGVYGYTF.

This clonotype is a singleton in its sample. This sequence joins TRBV6-5 and TRBJ1-6, with a possible D match to TRBD1 (6 bases). CDR1 is MNHEY, CDR2 SVGAGI, per germline. The V and J ends lost 2 bases and 7 bases respectively, with 12 bases between them. This CDR3 is built from 15 residues. The CDR3 loop is CASSYLAGTNSPLHF. The CDR3 coding sequence is TGTGCCAGCAGTTACCTGGCAGGGACAAATTCACCCCTCCACTTT.

This clonotype appeared a few times. The gene calls are TRBV12-3 or TRBV12-4 and TRBJ2-7; a possible D gene is TRBD2 (6 bases). Between the trimmed V and J ends, which lost 5 bases and 7 bases, there was a span of 18 bases. The length of the CDR3 is 14 residues. The CDR3 nucleotides read TGTGCCAGCAGTGAGGTGGAGGGTTCGAGGGAGCAGTACTTC. This sequence encodes CASSEVEGSREQYF.

This clonotype was counted a few times. The chain recombines TRBV28 with TRBJ2-1, with 8 bases fitting TRBD1. Germline V lookup: CDR1 MDHEN, CDR2 SYDVKM. The J segment lost 1 base and the V segment lost 4 bases, leaving 6 bases of the junction unmatched. The CDR3 covers 16 residues. This CDR3 is CASSSLRTGSYNEQFF. The CDR3 DNA reads as TGTGCCAGCAGTTCTCTGAGGACAGGGTCCTACAATGAGCAGTTCTTC. The full variable domain, with the rest looked up from reference TRBV28 and TRBJ2-1, is DVKVTQSSRYLVKRTGEKVFLECVQDMDHENMFWYRQDPGLGLRLIYFSYDVKMKEKGDIPEGYSVSREKKERFSLILESASTNQTSMYLCASSSLRTGSYNEQFFGPGTRLTVL.

The table lists this clonotype with a few counts. V usage is TRBV12-3 or TRBV12-4 and J usage is TRBJ1-2, with TRBD1 identical over 9 bases. The CDR3 has 14 residues. The trim removed 5 bases at V and 5 bases at J, leaving 6 bases unmatched. The CDR3 reads CASSVQGAGYGYTF. The CDR3 DNA reads TGTGCCAGCAGTGTACAGGGGGCAGGATATGGCTACACCTTC.

In this sample, this clonotype turned up a few times. The J gene is TRBJ2-3, the V gene TRBV27; D is uncertain. V gave up 2 bases and J gave up 2 bases, with 8 bases separating them. CDR1 and CDR2 (germline): MNHEY, SMNVEV (reference sequence). The CDR3 is made up of 14 amino acids. CDR3 protein: CASSLGLDTDTQYF. In DNA form, the CDR3 reads TGTGCCAGCAGTTTAGGTTTAGACACAGATACGCAGTATTTT.

This clonotype has just one count. This chain connects TRBV20-1 to TRBJ2-1, with D possibly TRBD1 on 6 matching bases. Trimming left V 1 base short and J 0 bases short, with 13 bases between. The CDR3 consists of 16 residues. The germline gives CDR1 DFQATT, CDR2 SNEGSKA (reference sequence). DNA of the CDR3: TGCAGTGCTAGAGGGCAGGGGCTAAGCTCCTACAATGAGCAGTTCTTC. It specifies CSARGQGLSSYNEQFF.

This clonotype was observed a few times. The rearrangement links TRBV7-9 to TRBJ2-3; D unclear. The germline CDR1 and CDR2 sequences are SEHNR and FQNEAQ (reference sequence). The CDR3 runs to 15 residues. Trimming took 5 bases from V and 1 from J, leaving 13 bases between them. In nucleotides, the CDR3 is TGTGCCAGCAGCCCCACCGGCTCAGGCACAGATACGCAGTATTTT. It specifies CASSPTGSGTDTQYF.

V is TRBV11-2 and J is TRBJ2-3; 7 bases are shared with TRBD2. V shed 4 bases, J shed 6 bases, and the junction held 1 base outside the gene matches. This CDR3 has 12 amino acids. Per the germline V gene, CDR1 is SGHAT and CDR2 is FQNNGV. The CDR3 sequence is CASSSGGDTQYF. CDR3 sequence (DNA): TGTGCCAGCAGCTCGGGGGGTGATACGCAGTATTTT.

This clonotype was recorded a few times. The chain recombines TRBV9 with TRBJ2-5; D is tentatively TRBD1 or TRBD2 (5 bases each). V lost 3 bases and J lost 4, with 13 bases in between. The CDR3 loop spans 14 amino acids. Germline CDR1 SGDLS, CDR2 YYNGEE. CDR3 DNA: TGTGCCAGCAGCGAGGGGAGCGATCCAGAGACCCAGTACTTC. This codes for CASSEGSDPETQYF.

This clonotype was observed a handful of times. This rearrangement joins TRBV12-3 or TRBV12-4 to TRBJ2-7, with a weak D call TRBD2 (5 bases). Trimming took off 5 bases at V and 2 bases at J, with 13 bases between the two ends. This CDR3 contains 14 residues. CDR3 protein: CASSAPDGTYEQYF. The CDR3 bases are TGTGCCAGCAGTGCCCCGGACGGGACCTACGAGCAGTACTTC.

In this sample, this clonotype turned up a few times. The rearrangement joins TRBV10-2 to TRBJ2-7; TRBD2 agrees at 7 bases. Germline V gives CDR1 WSHSY, CDR2 SAAADI. CDR3 length: 14 amino acids. V was pared by 3 bases and J by 2 bases, with 4 bases of the junction left unmatched. The CDR3 here is CASSEAGTTYEQYF. Here the CDR3 DNA reads TGCGCCAGCAGTGAAGCGGGAACTACCTACGAGCAGTACTTC.

The chain recombines TRBV7-9 with TRBJ2-5; weak D call: TRBD1 (6 bases). Germline values: CDR1 SEHNR, CDR2 FQNEAQ (reference sequence). CDR3 size: 16 residues. V was shortened by 6 bases and J by 6 bases, with 23 bases between the two germline ends. The CDR3 DNA reads TGTGCCAGCAGTCCCGAGGGGCAGGGGACCAGGAAGACCCAGTACTTC. Protein product: CASSPEGQGTRKTQYF.

The rearrangement links TRBV20-1 to TRBJ2-7; perhaps TRBD1 as D (6 bases). Germline V lookup: CDR1 DFQATT, CDR2 SNEGSKA (reference sequence). V lost 5 bases and J 6 bases, leaving 14 bases between the germline ends. This CDR3 comprises 12 residues. The CDR3 protein is CSASPRGREQYF. For the CDR3, the DNA is TGCAGTGCTTCCCCCAGGGGACGCGAGCAGTACTTC.

The DNA of the CDR3 is TGCAGTGCTAGAGTAATAGGTTACGAGCAGTACTTC. It yields the protein CSARVIGYEQYF. This chain connects TRBV20-1 to TRBJ2-7; D is unclear. The CDR3 covers 12 residues. V lost 1 base to trimming and J lost 4 bases, with 8 bases between them. The germline V gene has CDR1 DFQATT and CDR2 SNEGSKA (reference sequence).

The chain combines TRBV7-9 with TRBJ1-4; D possibly corresponds to TRBD1 (6 bases). Between the trimmed V and J ends, which lost 5 bases and 10 bases, there was a span of 11 bases. The CDR3 sequence is 12 residues long. CDR1 is SEHNR, CDR2 FQNEAQ, per germline (reference sequence). The CDR3 loop is CASSHSQGKLFF. The CDR3 nucleotides are TGTGCCAGCAGCCATTCACAGGGAAAACTGTTTTTT.

The chain employs TRBV9 and TRBJ1-1; D might be TRBD1 (6 bases). The CDR3 has 14 amino acids. The germline CDR1 and CDR2 sequences are SGDLS and YYNGEE. V was trimmed by 4 bases and J by 2 bases, leaving 12 bases between them. CDR3 in DNA: TGTGCCAGCAGCCCCCAACAGGGAAACACTGAAGCTTTCTTT. This encodes CASSPQQGNTEAFF.

The genes are TRBV4-3 and TRBJ2-1; no clear D. The length of the CDR3 is 17 residues. Germline CDR1 and CDR2: LGHNA and YSLEER. Deletions cut 1 base from V and 0 bases from J, with 13 bases between. The CDR3 DNA reads TGCGCCAGCAGCCAAGTCCAAATCCCCCCCTCCTACAATGAGCAGTTCTTC. Its protein product is CASSQVQIPPSYNEQFF.